This T cell receptor (beta chain) was recorded in a study of graft-versus-host responses after intestinal transplantation. Study-wide results and caveats: There were GvH clones found in recipient marrow, and some of them appeared first in ileum or blood.

In the case of this clone: No antigen is known for it.

The CDR3 extends over 13 amino acids. V dropped 8 bases and J dropped 8; count of bases not matched to a gene: 9. CDR1 is MDHEN and CDR2 is SYDVKM in the germline V gene. TCRdb's copy holds only in-frame clones and misses some; the assay was immunoSEQ multiplex PCR. The data show 85,000 to 100,000 clones, roughly 83% seen once. The origin of this receptor is a human patient who received an intestinal transplant, so some T cells may come from the graft donor. This chain uses TRBV28 with TRBJ2-3; TRBD1 aligns across 8 bases. This specimen was PBMCs, taken 255 days after intestinal transplant. CDR3 DNA sequence: TGTGCCAGCGGAGACAGGGGAGAAGGTACGCAGTATTTT. This encodes CASGDRGEGTQYF. Full variable domain (outside the CDR3, taken from reference TRBV28 and TRBJ2-3): DVKVTQSSRYLVKRTGEKVFLECVQDMDHENMFWYRQDPGLGLRLIYFSYDVKMKEKGDIPEGYSVSREKKERFSLILESASTNQTSMYLCASGDRGEGTQYFGPGTRLTVL.